These 22 T cell receptor beta chains share one sample of origin, sequenced in a study of CD8 T cells in ankylosing spondylitis. In TCRdb, the 5' RACE reads were re-called with MiXCR into one record per CDR3 protein. Among 35,000 or so distinct CDR3 sequences, 16% were seen once, and the ten largest hold 35% to 50%. Input material: blood. These TCRs come from a male donor with ankylosing spondylitis or in good health (not recorded which).

The chain employs TRBV9 and TRBJ2-3; tentatively, D is TRBD1 or TRBD2 (5 bases each). The CDR3 is 13 residues long. V dropped 2 bases and J dropped 5 bases, with 9 bases sitting between them. Germline V gives CDR1 SGDLS, CDR2 YYNGEE. The CDR3: CASSVGGQDTQYF. In nucleotides, the CDR3 is TGTGCCAGCAGCGTTGGGGGTCAAGATACGCAGTATTTT.

The chain links TRBV28 to TRBJ2-3; D call uncertain. CDR1 is MDHEN, CDR2 SYDVKM, per germline. V was pared by 3 bases and J by 1 base, with 5 bases between. This CDR3 has 13 residues. For the CDR3, the DNA is TGTGCCAGCAGTTTTATGGGCACAGATACGCAGTATTTT. This encodes CASSFMGTDTQYF.

The chain carries TRBV12-3 or TRBV12-4 and TRBJ2-4; 8 nucleotides agree with TRBD2. The CDR3 covers 17 residues. The V gene end was trimmed by 5 bases and the J gene end by 1 base; junction bases not matched to a gene: 10. CDR3 amino acids: CASSPSAGGRAKNIQYF. Written as DNA, the CDR3 is TGTGCCAGCAGTCCAAGTGCGGGGGGTCGGGCCAAAAACATTCAGTACTTC.

V is TRBV21-1 and J is TRBJ2-4; the table's D call TRBD1 went unverified against the DNA. TRBV21-1 is a pseudogene segment. CDR3 length equals 11 residues. CDR3 sequence: CPGHSKNIQYF. In nucleotides, the CDR3 is TGCCCCGGACATTCCAAAAACATTCAGTACTTC.

The chain links TRBV7-3 to TRBJ2-3, with D perhaps TRBD2 (6 bases). Germline CDR1 and CDR2: SGHTA and FQGTGA. The CDR3 is made up of 14 amino acids. V lost 5 bases and J 5 bases, leaving 14 bases between the germline ends. The CDR3 region has the DNA TGTGCCAGCAGCACCGTTGGGGGGAGAGATACGCAGTATTTT. This encodes CASSTVGGRDTQYF.

This chain connects TRBV12-3 or TRBV12-4 to TRBJ1-1; TRBD1 agrees at 8 bases. The CDR3 has 15 residues. V dropped 3 bases and J dropped 1; count of bases not matched to a gene: 4. Written as DNA, the CDR3 is TGTGCCAGCAGTTTCGGCGGGACAGGGAACACTGAAGCTTTCTTT. Its translation: CASSFGGTGNTEAFF.

This clonotype was picked up a small number of times. This chain connects TRBV20-1 to TRBJ2-3; 11 bases agree with TRBD2. V dropped 1 base and J dropped 5; count of bases not matched to a gene: 2. The germline V gene encodes CDR1 DFQATT and CDR2 SNEGSKA (reference sequence). The CDR3 consists of 14 residues. The CDR3 nucleotides read TGCAGTGCTAGAGTACTAGCGGGAGTAGATACGCAGTATTTT. Protein sequence: CSARVLAGVDTQYF.

Only a few counts were recorded for this clonotype. The genes are TRBV12-3 or TRBV12-4 and TRBJ2-2; 9 bases line up with TRBD2. V shed 6 bases and J 7 bases; nucleotides not matched to a gene: 6. This CDR3 has 14 residues. The CDR3 bases are TGTGCCAGCAGGGCTAGCGGGGAAGGCGGGGAGCTGTTTTTT. Residues: CASRASGEGGELFF.

This clonotype was seen more than once but under ten times. This sequence joins TRBV11-2 and TRBJ2-3; TRBD2 matches 11 bases. CDR1 and CDR2 from the germline V gene are SGHAT and FQNNGV. The V gene end was trimmed by 4 bases and the J gene end by 1 base; junction bases not matched to a gene: 4. The CDR3 covers 16 residues. Here the CDR3 DNA reads TGTGCCAGCAGCTCGCTAGCGGGAGGAGGCACAGATACGCAGTATTTT. Translated, it gives CASSSLAGGGTDTQYF.

V gene TRBV7-2 combines with J gene TRBJ1-4; 9 nucleotides agree with TRBD1. The CDR3 spans 17 residues. Per germline, CDR1 SGHTA and CDR2 FQGNSA. V shed 4 bases and J 4 bases; nucleotides not matched to a gene: 10. CDR3 loop: CASSSGTGTRFNEKLFF. The DNA of the CDR3 is TGTGCCAGCAGCTCCGGGACAGGGACCCGCTTTAATGAAAAACTGTTTTTT.

This clonotype was seen many times. The chain has TRBV5-1 and TRBJ1-3; 7 bases agree with TRBD1. With V trimmed by 7 bases and J by 3 bases, 10 bases remained unmatched. This CDR3 comprises 15 residues. Germline CDR1 and CDR2: SGHRS and YFSETQ. The CDR3 DNA is TGCGCCAGCGGCCGGGACAGCAATGTTGGAAACACCATATATTTT. It translates to CASGRDSNVGNTIYF.

J is TRBJ1-1 and V is TRBV20-1; D not certain. Germline CDR1 and CDR2: DFQATT and SNEGSKA (reference sequence). The CDR3 spans 12 residues. V dropped 2 bases and J dropped 5 bases, with 9 bases sitting between them. Here the CDR3 reads CSARPGRTEAFF. The CDR3 nucleotides are TGCAGTGCTAGACCCGGAAGGACTGAAGCTTTCTTT.

This clonotype has only a few counts. The rearrangement uses TRBV29-1 and TRBJ2-1; a possible D gene is TRBD1 (5 bases). From germline, CDR1 is SQVTM and CDR2 ANQGSEA. The CDR3 contains 16 residues. The germline V and J ends were trimmed by 5 bases and 4 bases, with 21 bases remaining between them. The CDR3 spells CSVLIGVTEGYNEQFF. The DNA for the CDR3 is TGCAGCGTTCTGATAGGGGTGACCGAAGGTTACAATGAGCAGTTCTTC.

The V and J genes are TRBV4-3 and TRBJ1-1, with D tentatively TRBD1 (5 bases). V was pared by 4 bases and J by 4 bases, with 10 bases between. The CDR3 covers 13 residues. Germline V gene sequence: CDR1 LGHNA, CDR2 YSLEER. DNA of the CDR3: TGCGCCAGCAGCCCCACGGGGGGCACTGAAGCTTTCTTT. Translated: CASSPTGGTEAFF.

There are a few counts of this clonotype. The genes are TRBV28 and TRBJ2-4; 8 positions agree with TRBD1. The CDR3 is 13 amino acids. Trimming at V came to 6 bases and at J to 8 bases, leaving 6 bases not matched to a gene. Per the germline V gene, CDR1 is MDHEN and CDR2 is SYDVKM. The CDR3 region is CASSAGGRDIQYF. In nucleotides, the CDR3 is TGTGCCAGCAGCGCAGGGGGCCGGGACATTCAGTACTTC.

The V gene is TRBV5-1, the J gene TRBJ1-5; D gene unclear. V gave up 0 bases and J gave up 3 bases, with 13 bases separating them. The CDR3 extends over 16 amino acids. CDR1 is SGHRS and CDR2 is YFSETQ in the germline V gene. CDR3 sequence (DNA): TGCGCCAGCAGCTTGGAAGGTAGACATCCCAATCAGCCCCAGCATTTT. It is translated as CASSLEGRHPNQPQHF.

A word on this clonotype: Germline and junction disagree at one end, which may indicate a read error. J is TRBJ1-4 and V is TRBV28; TRBD1 is a possible D gene (6 bases). This CDR3 is 14 amino acids long. Germline-derived CDR1 and CDR2 are MDHEN and SYDVKM. CDR3 nucleotide sequence: TGTGCCAACAGTTTTGGGTGGGGGCTTGAAAAACTGTTTTTT. It codes for CANSFGWGLEKLFF.

This clonotype was detected a few times. The chain employs TRBV5-1 and TRBJ2-4, with D possibly called TRBD1 or TRBD2 (5 bases each). V dropped 0 bases and J dropped 2 bases, with 12 bases sitting between them. CDR3 length: 16 residues. From germline, CDR1 is SGHRS and CDR2 YFSETQ. This CDR3 reads CASSLDGGPSKNIQYF. The CDR3 DNA follows: TGCGCCAGCAGCTTGGATGGGGGACCCTCCAAAAACATTCAGTACTTC. The full variable domain, in which reference TRBV5-1 and TRBJ2-4 provide the parts outside the CDR3, is KAGVTQTPRYLIKTRGQQVTLSCSPISGHRSVSWYQQTPGQGLQFLFEYFSETQRNKGNFPGRFSGRQFSNSRSEMNVSTLELGDSALYLCASSLDGGPSKNIQYFGAGTRLSVL.

This clonotype has just a few counts. CDR3 nucleotide sequence: TGCGCCAGCAGCCAAGATAAGAAGGTCGGGGAGCTGTTTTTT. Translated, it gives CASSQDKKVGELFF. The rearrangement links TRBV4-1 to TRBJ2-2; D unclear. Trimming stripped 0 bases from V and 7 bases from J, with 9 bases between. There are 14 residues in the CDR3. Germline loops: CDR1 MGHRA, CDR2 YSYEKL.

Only a few counts were recorded for this clonotype. The chain employs TRBV12-3 or TRBV12-4 and TRBJ2-2; D is undetermined. The CDR3 extends over 14 amino acids. V was pared by 5 bases and J by 6 bases, with 13 bases between. The CDR3 bases are TGTGCCAGCAGTACCGACTTGGGCGCCGGGGAGCTGTTTTTT. It is translated as CASSTDLGAGELFF.

This rearrangement joins TRBV7-9 to TRBJ2-1; D is ambiguous. Germline lookup yields CDR1 SEHNR and CDR2 FQNEAQ (reference sequence). V lost 3 bases, J lost 1 base, and 10 bases lay in between. The CDR3 has 15 residues. This CDR3 is CASSFPMASYNEQFF. The DNA for the CDR3 is TGTGCCAGCAGCTTCCCTATGGCGTCCTACAATGAGCAGTTCTTC.

This clonotype was counted between two and nine times. The chain links TRBV7-9 to TRBJ2-4, with D hard to call. CDR1 is SEHNR, CDR2 FQNEAQ, per germline (reference sequence). This CDR3 region has 13 residues. V lost 1 base and J 6 bases, leaving 7 bases between the germline ends. The CDR3 sequence is CASSLVGLNIQYF. In nucleotides, the CDR3 is TGTGCCAGCAGCTTAGTGGGTCTAAACATTCAGTACTTC.